A single sample gave rise to the 22 T cell receptor beta chains below, sequenced in a study of long-term antiretroviral therapy in people with HIV. The libraries were made with immunoSEQ v3.0 at survey level. Data came from immunoSEQ multiplex PCR; TCRdb stores just in-frame clones and leaves some out. The sample lists tens of thousands of clones, 76% occurring once. The sequenced sample was unsorted PBMCs, obtained 0.5 years after starting antiretroviral therapy. Receptor source: a middle-aged woman with HIV.

This chain connects TRBV7-2 to TRBJ1-3; the match to TRBD1 covers 10 bases. Trimming took 6 bases from V and 6 from J; bases not matched to a gene: 5. CDR1 and CDR2 from the germline V gene are SGHTA and FQGNSA. CDR3 length: 14 residues. The CDR3 nucleotides read TGTGCCAGCAGTCGGACAGGGGGTGAAAACACCATATATTTT. Its translation: CASSRTGGENTIYF.

The rearrangement joins TRBV29-1 to TRBJ1-2, with D possibly being TRBD1 (5 bases). Germline values: CDR1 SQVTM, CDR2 ANQGSEA. V lost 5 bases to trimming and J lost 6 bases, with 19 bases between them. The CDR3 sequence is 14 residues long. CDR3: CSVSWEGRGDGYTF. The CDR3 nucleotides are TGCAGCGTTTCTTGGGAGGGGCGGGGAGATGGCTACACCTTC.

The CDR3 nucleotides are TGTGCCAGCAGCTTGTCAGGGGACAATGAGCAGTTCTTC. Residues: CASSLSGDNEQFF. The chain recombines TRBV7-3 with TRBJ2-1, with D tentatively TRBD1 (6 bases). Trimming left V 3 bases short and J 5 bases short, with 8 bases between. The germline V gene has CDR1 SGHTA and CDR2 FQGTGA. The CDR3 loop spans 13 amino acids.

This chain connects TRBV4-2 to TRBJ1-1; D call uncertain. The V and J ends lost 4 bases and 0 bases respectively, with 9 bases between them. The germline V gene has CDR1 LGHNA and CDR2 YNFKEQ. The CDR3 runs 14 residues. Here the CDR3 DNA reads TGTGCCAGCAGCCCCGGCCAAATGAACACTGAAGCTTTCTTT. Amino acid sequence: CASSPGQMNTEAFF.

This clone was seen a few times. The chain combines TRBV28 with TRBJ1-6; 8 bases fit TRBD1. Germline lookup yields CDR1 MDHEN and CDR2 SYDVKM. The CDR3 has 15 residues. V was clipped by 2 bases and J by 7 bases; unmatched bases: 4. In DNA, the CDR3 is TGTGCCAGCAGTTTACAGGGGGCCGGGAATTCACCCCTCCACTTT. Translating gives CASSLQGAGNSPLHF.

The chain has TRBV7-9 and TRBJ2-7; D is ambiguous. The germline gives CDR1 SEHNR, CDR2 FQNEAQ (reference sequence). The CDR3 has 15 amino acids. V lost 5 bases and J 0 bases, leaving 14 bases between the germline ends. CDR3 protein: CASSLYEERSYEQYF. In nucleotides, the CDR3 is TGTGCCAGCAGCCTCTATGAGGAGCGCTCCTACGAGCAGTACTTC.

The CDR3 loop reads CASSPTRTVNMGGANSGNTIYF. CDR3 nucleotides: TGCGCCAGCAGCCCTACGCGGACGGTTAACATGGGGGGTGCCAACTCTGGAAACACCATATATTTT. V and J are TRBV23-1 and TRBJ1-3, with D possibly matching TRBD1 (5 bases). TRBV23-1 is marked as an open reading frame, function uncertain. V shed 6 bases and J shed 0 bases, with 33 bases lying between them. The CDR3 consists of 22 residues.

CDR3 region: CASSSLPLWDDYGYTF. CDR3 coding DNA: TGTGCCAGCAGTTCACTCCCGCTCTGGGACGACTATGGCTACACCTTC. This chain uses TRBV6-5 with TRBJ1-2; the D gene is possibly TRBD1 (5 bases). The length of the CDR3 is 16 residues. The V end lost 4 bases, the J end lost 3 bases, and 18 bases lay between the germline ends. Germline CDR1 and CDR2: MNHEY and SVGAGI.

As DNA, the CDR3 is TGTGCCAGCAGTTTAAGTCTAGCGGGGAGGACCCAGTACTTC. Its protein is CASSLSLAGRTQYF. V usage is TRBV28 and J usage is TRBJ2-5, with 9 bases aligning to TRBD2. The CDR3 is 14 amino acids. Per germline, CDR1 MDHEN and CDR2 SYDVKM. V gave up 2 bases and J gave up 7 bases; unmatched junction bases: 5.

The chain couples TRBV9 to TRBJ2-7, with 9 bases matching TRBD2. The CDR3 is 18 amino acids. Germline CDR1 reads SGDLS; CDR2 reads YYNGEE. Losses at the gene ends were 0 bases for V and 6 bases for J; bases not matched to a gene: 16. DNA for the CDR3: TGTGCCAGCAGCGTAGGGGCGGGGGGGCCATCCCCGGAGCGCGAGCAGTACTTC. It codes for CASSVGAGGPSPEREQYF.

This clone was recorded a few times. This chain connects TRBV27 to TRBJ1-6; unclear D gene. The CDR3 totals 13 residues. V lost 6 bases, J lost 5 bases, and 8 bases lay in between. Germline CDR1 is MNHEY and CDR2 is SMNVEV (reference sequence). The CDR3 sequence: CASSIDDNSPLHF. The CDR3 DNA follows: TGTGCCAGCAGCATAGACGATAATTCACCCCTCCACTTT.

This clone has only one observation. The chain recombines TRBV7-2 with TRBJ2-1, with D tentatively TRBD1 or TRBD2 (5 bases each). Looked up from germline, CDR1 is SGHTA and CDR2 is FQGNSA. The V gene lost 4 bases and the J gene lost 0 bases, with 16 bases spanning the gap. CDR3 length equals 17 residues. The CDR3 coding sequence is TGTGCCAGCAGCTCATCTGGGGGAGACCTCTCCTACAATGAGCAGTTCTTC. It specifies CASSSSGGDLSYNEQFF.

The chain couples TRBV18 to TRBJ2-1, with D possibly TRBD2 on 6 matching bases. The ends were cut back, 4 bases at V and 6 bases at J, with 22 bases in the middle. The CDR3 runs to 17 residues. Germline V gene data show CDR1 as KGHSH and CDR2 as LQKENI. The CDR3 DNA reads TGTGCCAGCTCACGGGAGGATGGCAGACAGAGCGGCAATGAGCAGTTCTTC. It translates to CASSREDGRQSGNEQFF. Full variable domain (rest looked up from reference TRBV18 and TRBJ2-1): NAGVMQNPRHLVRRRGQEARLRCSPMKGHSHVYWYRQLPEEGLKFMVYLQKENIIDESGMPKERFSAEFPKEGPSILRIQQVVRGDSAAYFCASSREDGRQSGNEQFFGPGTRLTVL.

This clone is medium-sized (0.01 to 0.1%) by share. The CDR3 DNA sequence: TGTGCCACCAGCAGGGGGACTAGCGTTTACGAGCAGTACTTC. Translating it yields CATSRGTSVYEQYF. V and J are TRBV15 and TRBJ2-7; 10 nucleotides match TRBD2. The J segment lost 4 bases and the V segment lost 3 bases, leaving 3 bases of the junction unmatched. The CDR3 extends over 14 amino acids. Germline CDR1 and CDR2: LNHNV and YYDKDF (reference sequence). Supplemented by reference TRBV15 and TRBJ2-7, the full variable domain reads DAMVIQNPRYQVTQFGKPVTLSCSQTLNHNVMYWYQQKSSQAPKLLFHYYDKDFNNEADTPDNFQSRRPNTSFCFLDIRSPGLGDTAMYLCATSRGTSVYEQYFGPGTRLTVT.

The chain uses TRBV7-9 and TRBJ1-2; D may be TRBD1 (5 bases). This CDR3 region has 15 residues. Germline CDR1 is SEHNR and CDR2 is FQNEAQ (reference sequence). Trimming cost V 5 bases and J 2 bases, with 15 bases left between them. DNA of the CDR3: TGTGCCAGCAGCCCGAGGGCCAGGGCGAACTATGGCTACACCTTC. Amino acid sequence: CASSPRARANYGYTF.

V is TRBV7-8 and J is TRBJ1-1; D gene unclear. The CDR3 is 13 residues long. V shed 5 bases and J shed 1 base, with 8 bases lying between them. The germline V gene has CDR1 SGHVS and CDR2 FQNEAQ. CDR3 residues: CASSPYQNTEAFF. The CDR3 DNA is TGTGCCAGCAGCCCGTACCAGAACACTGAAGCTTTCTTT.

V and J are TRBV5-1 and TRBJ2-1, with D perhaps matching TRBD2 (7 bases). Germline lookup yields CDR1 SGHRS and CDR2 YFSETQ. The CDR3 length is 15 residues. V was trimmed by 0 bases and J by 6 bases, leaving 13 bases between them. This CDR3 is CASSLVTGGSNEQFF. The CDR3 DNA reads as TGCGCCAGCAGCTTGGTAACGGGGGGCTCCAATGAGCAGTTCTTC.

The chain is built from TRBV30 and TRBJ1-1, with D possibly being TRBD1 (5 bases). The CDR3 runs to 16 residues. The V end lost 1 base, the J end lost 3 bases, and 18 bases lay between the germline ends. Germline V gene lookup returns CDR1 GTSNPN and CDR2 SVGIG (reference sequence). The CDR3 loop reads CAWSDKLDIAHTEAFF. The CDR3 DNA reads TGTGCCTGGAGTGATAAATTGGACATTGCCCACACTGAAGCTTTCTTT.

This clone was seen more than once but under ten times. The CDR3 sequence is CAWSLTGSNTEAFF. The CDR3 region has the DNA TGTGCCTGGAGTCTAACAGGGTCGAACACTGAAGCTTTCTTT. V gene TRBV30 combines with J gene TRBJ1-1; the D gene is possibly TRBD1 (6 bases). Germline V gene data show CDR1 as GTSNPN and CDR2 as SVGIG (reference sequence). The ends were cut back, 2 bases at V and 1 base at J, with 11 bases in the middle. The CDR3 extends over 14 amino acids.

The chain links TRBV7-6 to TRBJ2-5, with 7 bases that match TRBD1. The CDR3 consists of 16 residues. Germline values: CDR1 SGHVS, CDR2 FNYEAQ. Unmatched junction bases numbered 14, after V lost 5 bases and J lost 5 bases. The CDR3 reads CASSLSLTGVGETQYF. The CDR3 nucleotides are TGTGCCAGCAGCCTGAGCCTCACAGGGGTAGGGGAGACCCAGTACTTC.

This clone has more than one count but fewer than ten. The chain links TRBV15 to TRBJ1-5; no reliable D call. V lost 1 base, J lost 4 bases, and 8 bases lay in between. Per germline, CDR1 LNHNV and CDR2 YYDKDF (reference sequence). The CDR3 is 14 amino acids. CDR3 DNA sequence: TGTGCCACCAGCAGAGCGACAAAAAATCAGCCCCAGCATTTT. This codes for CATSRATKNQPQHF.

This chain connects TRBV7-2 to TRBJ2-7; D call uncertain. Deletions cut 3 bases from V and 3 bases from J, with 9 bases between. Per the germline V gene, CDR1 is SGHTA and CDR2 is FQGNSA. CDR3 length equals 13 residues. The CDR3 region is CASSLLSGYEQYF. As DNA, the CDR3 is TGTGCCAGCAGCTTGCTTTCGGGCTACGAGCAGTACTTC.